Below are 10 T cell receptor beta chains sequenced from a single sample in a study of cytomegalovirus exposure and HLA in healthy donors (dated by TCRdb to about 2017). Preparation of the library involved the immunoSEQ multiplex PCR assay. For the multiplex PCR, a mixture combining 60 forward primers for TCR Vbeta segments and 13 reverse primers for TCR Jbeta segments was used. As stored in TCRdb, this immuneACCESS dataset retains in-frame rearrangements with V and J assigned. A fraction of the clones does not appear; measured against another copy, unresolved V genes explain less than half of the discrepancy, and the remainder lacks a known reason. Within this sample are around 160,000 clones, with more than 60% of them counted one time only. The leading ten clones occupy 4.9% of the sample. Sequencing was performed on PBMCs. The receptors come from a male donor in good health and CMV-seronegative.

The chain employs TRBV14 and TRBJ1-2; D uncertain. Germline V gene lookup returns CDR1 SGHDN and CDR2 FVKESK. The CDR3 covers 14 residues. The ends were cut back, 4 bases at V and 4 bases at J, with 13 bases in the middle. CDR3 coding DNA: TGTGCCAGCAGCCCACCCCACGCCAGCTATGGCTACACCTTC. Amino acid sequence: CASSPPHASYGYTF.

J is TRBJ2-4 and V is TRBV6-6; D might be TRBD1 (5 bases). Germline V gene lookup returns CDR1 MNHNY and CDR2 SVGAGI (reference sequence). The CDR3 sequence is 15 residues long. V was shortened by 0 bases and J by 3 bases, with 9 bases between the two germline ends. The CDR3 region has the DNA TGTGCCAGCAGTTACTCTCAGGGTGGCAAAAACATTCAGTACTTC. Translated, it gives CASSYSQGGKNIQYF.

This chain links TRBV5-6 with TRBJ2-7; TRBD2 matches at 14 bases. V lost 4 bases to trimming and J lost 5 bases; unmatched junction nucleotides: 2. Germline V CDR1 and CDR2: SGHDT, YYEEEE. The CDR3 length is 14 residues. CDR3 bases: TGTGCCAGCAGCATGGGACTAGCGGGAGACGAGCAGTACTTC. It yields the protein CASSMGLAGDEQYF.

The table lists this clone with a few counts. The genes are TRBV7-8 and TRBJ2-1, with a possible D match to TRBD2 (7 bases). Germline V gene data show CDR1 as SGHVS and CDR2 as FQNEAQ. The V end lost 0 bases, the J end lost 2 bases, and 17 bases lay between the germline ends. This CDR3 is 18 amino acids long. CDR3 bases: TGTGCCAGCAGCTTAGCCCGGCTGGGGGGGGGCCCCTACAATGAGCAGTTCTTC. This codes for CASSLARLGGGPYNEQFF.

This clone was seen a few times. The rearrangement uses TRBV10-2 and TRBJ2-7, with 8 bases fitting TRBD2. The CDR3 is 14 residues long. With 6 bases clipped from V and 8 bases from J, the junction kept 12 bases outside the gene matches. Germline-derived CDR1 and CDR2 are WSHSY and SAAADI. Here the CDR3 reads CASSPSGGAPKQYF. The CDR3 DNA sequence: TGCGCCAGCAGCCCCAGCGGGGGAGCCCCCAAGCAGTACTTC.

The chain employs TRBV5-1 and TRBJ2-1; TRBD2 agrees at 7 bases. With 1 base clipped from V and 2 bases from J, the junction kept 6 bases outside the gene matches. This CDR3 is built from 16 residues. Germline-derived CDR1 and CDR2 are SGHRS and YFSETQ. DNA of the CDR3: TGCGCCAGCAGCTTGTCCGGCGGGAGTACCTACAATGAGCAGTTCTTC. This translates into CASSLSGGSTYNEQFF. Together with reference TRBV5-1 and TRBJ2-1, the CDR3 gives the full variable domain: KAGVTQTPRYLIKTRGQQVTLSCSPISGHRSVSWYQQTPGQGLQFLFEYFSETQRNKGNFPGRFSGRQFSNSRSEMNVSTLELGDSALYLCASSLSGGSTYNEQFFGPGTRLTVL.

The J gene is TRBJ1-1, the V gene TRBV28; tentatively, D is TRBD1 (6 bases). The germline V and J ends were trimmed by 5 bases and 6 bases, with 13 bases remaining between them. The CDR3 extends over 13 amino acids. CDR1 and CDR2 (germline): MDHEN, SYDVKM. CDR3 region: CASSNGGLAEAFF. The CDR3, as DNA: TGTGCCAGCAGTAACGGGGGGCTAGCTGAAGCTTTCTTT.

V usage is TRBV6-5 and J usage is TRBJ2-1; D is possibly TRBD1 (6 bases). The length of the CDR3 is 15 residues. Germline V CDR1 and CDR2: MNHEY, SVGAGI. V gave up 6 bases and J gave up 7 bases, with 19 bases separating them. The CDR3 DNA follows: TGTGCCAGCAGCGGGACAACAGGGTGGTGGAATGAGCAGTTCTTC. Amino acid sequence: CASSGTTGWWNEQFF.

In the case of this clone: Relative to the germline gene, one junction end is altered; a read error may explain this. The chain uses TRBV25-1 and TRBJ1-1, with D possibly TRBD1 on 5 matching bases. This CDR3 spans 13 amino acids. CDR1 is MGHDK, CDR2 SYGVNS, per germline. CDR3 nucleotide sequence: TGTGCCAGCAGTGAATCGGTGGGGCAGGCGGCGATCTTT. Encoded protein: CASSESVGQAAIF.

This clone was recorded a few times. Sequence at one end of the junction differs from germline and may be a read error. This rearrangement joins TRBV20-1 to TRBJ1-2; D call uncertain. Germline V gives CDR1 DFQATT, CDR2 SNEGSKA (reference sequence). The CDR3 is 11 residues long. The CDR3 spells CSASVQYGYAF. CDR3 DNA: TGCAGTGCTAGCGTACAGTATGGCTACGCCTTC.